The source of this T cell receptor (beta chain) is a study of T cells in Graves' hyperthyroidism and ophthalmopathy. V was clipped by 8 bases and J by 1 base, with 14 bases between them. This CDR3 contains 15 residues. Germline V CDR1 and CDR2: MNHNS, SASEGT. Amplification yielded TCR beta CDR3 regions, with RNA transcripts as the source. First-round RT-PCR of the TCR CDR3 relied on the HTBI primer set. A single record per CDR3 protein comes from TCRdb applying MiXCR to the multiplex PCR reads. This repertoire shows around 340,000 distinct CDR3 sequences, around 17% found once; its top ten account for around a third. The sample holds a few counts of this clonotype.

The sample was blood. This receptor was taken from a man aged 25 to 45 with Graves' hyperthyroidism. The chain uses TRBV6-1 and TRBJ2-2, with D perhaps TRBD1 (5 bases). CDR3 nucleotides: TGTGCCAGCTCTAGGGGAAGCGAGAACACCGGGGAGCTGTTTTTT. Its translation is CASSRGSENTGELFF.